One and the same sample provided the 7 T cell receptor beta chains below, sequenced in a study of blood T cell repertoires in COVID-19. Assay: immunoSEQ multiplex PCR; the TCRdb copy retains only in-frame clones and omits some. Among 35,000 to 40,000 clones listed, 87% were seen once. The sequenced material came from peripheral blood. Source of these receptors: a human donor in a cohort sampled during active COVID-19.

The chain carries TRBV11-2 and TRBJ1-2, with D possibly being TRBD1 (5 bases). This CDR3 is built from 16 residues. V lost 4 bases to trimming and J lost 2 bases, with 17 bases between them. Germline lookup yields CDR1 SGHAT and CDR2 FQNNGV. CDR3 bases: TGTGCCAGCAGCTCCCCCCGCGGGGGGACGAACTATGGCTACACCTTC. Its protein is CASSSPRGGTNYGYTF.

This chain connects TRBV6-1 to TRBJ1-2; D is undetermined. The germline CDR1 and CDR2 sequences are MNHNS and SASEGT. Between the trimmed V and J ends, which lost 0 bases and 8 bases, there was a span of 13 bases. The CDR3 loop spans 14 amino acids. The CDR3 sequence is CASSEARAYGGYTF. In DNA, the CDR3 is TGTGCCAGCAGTGAAGCGAGGGCTTATGGGGGCTACACCTTC.

In DNA, the CDR3 is TGTGCCTGGAGTGACAACAGGGGTTATAATTCACCCCTCCACTTT. This gives the protein CAWSDNRGYNSPLHF. The chain couples TRBV30 to TRBJ1-6; 7 nucleotides line up with TRBD1. The V segment lost 1 base and the J segment 4 bases; nucleotides outside the gene matches: 4. Germline CDR1 is GTSNPN and CDR2 is SVGIG (reference sequence). The CDR3 is 15 residues long.

J is TRBJ2-1 and V is TRBV4-3; D perhaps matches TRBD2 (6 bases). The V gene lost 1 base and the J gene lost 3 bases, with 16 bases spanning the gap. The germline V gene has CDR1 LGHNA and CDR2 YSLEER. This CDR3 spans 17 amino acids. The CDR3, as DNA: TGCGCCAGCAGCCAAGCTACCCAGCGGGCTGTCTACAATGAGCAGTTCTTC. Protein product: CASSQATQRAVYNEQFF.

CDR3 sequence: CASSLRTGNNEQFF. CDR3 DNA sequence: TGTGCCAGCAGTTTAAGGACAGGGAACAATGAGCAGTTCTTC. The rearrangement links TRBV27 to TRBJ2-1, with TRBD1 matching 8 bases. The junction had 2 bases not matched to a gene; V was cut back by 2 bases and J by 5 bases. The CDR3 length is 14 residues. In germline, CDR1 is MNHEY, CDR2 SMNVEV (reference sequence).

J is TRBJ2-1 and V is TRBV7-9; 7 bases agree with TRBD1. The CDR3 is 14 amino acids. The germline V gene has CDR1 SEHNR and CDR2 FQNEAQ (reference sequence). J was trimmed by 6 bases and V by 0 bases; bases with no gene match: 2. CDR3 protein: CASSLATGSNEQFF. For the CDR3, the DNA is TGTGCCAGCAGCTTAGCGACAGGGAGCAATGAGCAGTTCTTC.

For the CDR3, the DNA is TGTGCCAGCAGCCAAGAAGCATATTCCACAGATACGCAGTATTTT. Amino acids: CASSQEAYSTDTQYF. The V call is TRBV4-2, the J call TRBJ2-3; D uncertain. The V and J ends lost 0 bases and 2 bases respectively, with 9 bases between them. Germline CDR1 and CDR2: LGHNA and YNFKEQ. The CDR3 length is 15 residues.